Shown below are 14 T cell receptor beta chains from a single sample sequenced in a study of T cell repertoires in cytomegalovirus infection. The antigens these receptors bind are not known. TCRdb called the reads again in MiXCR, with one record for every CDR3 protein. The sample holds 900,000 to 950,000 distinct CDR3 sequences, approximately 31% seen once. The sequencing here drew on cultured CD8+ T cells from PBMCs, taken from culture after CMV antigen stimulation. These TCRs come from a human donor in good health (CMV status not recorded). Some clones in this sample may be carry-over from other donors' samples.

The V call is TRBV25-1, the J call TRBJ2-3; a weak D match, TRBD2 (6 bases). Germline V gene lookup returns CDR1 MGHDK and CDR2 SYGVNS. The CDR3 extends over 18 amino acids. Trimming removed 5 bases at V and 3 bases at J, with 24 bases between. CDR3 region: CASSNSGYILIGTDTQYF. The CDR3, as DNA: TGTGCCAGCAGTAATAGCGGATACATATTAATCGGAACAGATACGCAGTATTTT.

At least ten counts were recorded for this clonotype. The rearrangement joins TRBV27 to TRBJ1-5, with D possibly being TRBD1 (5 bases). Germline loops: CDR1 MNHEY, CDR2 SMNVEV (reference sequence). V was cut by 6 bases and J by 2 bases, with 11 bases left in between. CDR3 size: 14 residues. Here the CDR3 reads CASSPGLGNQPQHF. The CDR3 DNA sequence: TGTGCCAGCAGCCCAGGGTTGGGCAATCAGCCCCAGCATTTT.

At least ten counts were recorded for this clonotype. The chain couples TRBV7-6 to TRBJ2-7, with D possibly being TRBD2 (6 bases). CDR3 size: 15 residues. From germline, CDR1 is SGHVS and CDR2 FNYEAQ. V was pared by 1 base and J by 0 bases, with 10 bases between. CDR3 bases: TGTGCCAGCAGCTTAGAGGCGGGGCCCTCCTACGAGCAGTACGTC. Translating gives CASSLEAGPSYEQYV.

This clonotype was found many times. V is TRBV7-8 and J is TRBJ2-7; a weak D match, TRBD1 (6 bases). The germline V gene has CDR1 SGHVS and CDR2 FQNEAQ. Trimming stripped 5 bases from V and 0 bases from J, with 17 bases between. The CDR3 runs to 16 residues. The CDR3 loop reads CASSPGTNPSSYEQYF. The DNA of the CDR3 is TGTGCCAGCAGCCCGGGGACAAATCCCAGCTCCTACGAGCAGTACTTC.

This clonotype turned up a few times. The rearrangement joins TRBV20-1 to TRBJ2-1, with D possibly being TRBD2 (5 bases). Trimming left V 0 bases short and J 4 bases short, with 13 bases between. CDR1 DFQATT and CDR2 SNEGSKA come from the germline V gene (reference sequence). This CDR3 is built from 15 residues. This CDR3 reads CSAREGASAYNEQFF. CDR3 DNA sequence: TGCAGTGCTAGAGAGGGAGCTTCTGCTTACAATGAGCAGTTCTTC.

In this sample, this clonotype turned up many times. This chain's CDR3 is CASSLVGTERETQYF. In DNA form, the CDR3 reads TGTGCCAGCAGCTTAGTTGGGACAGAGAGAGAGACCCAGTACTTC. The rearrangement uses TRBV7-8 and TRBJ2-5; 7 bases map to TRBD1. CDR1 SGHVS and CDR2 FQNEAQ come from the germline V gene. With 1 base clipped from V and 4 bases from J, the junction kept 6 bases outside the gene matches. The CDR3 spans 15 residues.

This clonotype was seen a handful of times. The CDR3 DNA follows: TGTGCCAGCAGTCCAGCGATTCAGCCCCAGCATTTT. Protein sequence: CASSPAIQPQHF. The chain uses TRBV6-6 and TRBJ1-5; D gene unclear. Germline CDR1 is MNHNY and CDR2 is SVGAGI (reference sequence). The CDR3 extends over 12 amino acids. Trimming shortened V by 5 bases and J by 6 bases, and 8 bases separated the two germline ends.

V gene TRBV27 combines with J gene TRBJ1-1; no definite D call. This CDR3 has 14 residues. CDR1 and CDR2 from the germline V gene are MNHEY and SMNVEV (reference sequence). Deletions cut 1 base from V and 1 base from J, with 7 bases between. The DNA for the CDR3 is TGTGCCAGCAGTTTATACATAGCGAACACTGAAGCTTTCTTT. This encodes CASSLYIANTEAFF.

The V and J genes are TRBV10-2 and TRBJ1-1, with no clear D. CDR1 WSHSY and CDR2 SAAADI come from the germline V gene. Trimming stripped 7 bases from V and 3 bases from J, with 12 bases between. The CDR3 covers 13 residues. CDR3: CASIGSFYTEAFF. CDR3 nucleotide sequence: TGCGCCAGCATAGGGTCCTTTTACACTGAAGCTTTCTTT.

The chain joins TRBV19 to TRBJ1-5; no firm D call. The ends were cut back, 7 bases at V and 3 bases at J, with 10 bases in the middle. This CDR3 is 13 amino acids long. From germline, CDR1 is LNHDA and CDR2 SQIVND (reference sequence). As DNA, the CDR3 is TGTGCCAGTATTGGAGGGAACAATCAGCCCCAGCATTTT. The encoded protein is CASIGGNNQPQHF.

This chain links TRBV28 with TRBJ2-7, with TRBD1 matching 8 bases. V shed 6 bases, J shed 2 bases, and the junction held 18 bases outside the gene matches. Germline lookup yields CDR1 MDHEN and CDR2 SYDVKM. This CDR3 is built from 18 residues. This CDR3 reads CASSPRFTLGQGAYEQYF. CDR3 sequence (DNA): TGTGCCAGCAGCCCCAGGTTCACCCTAGGACAGGGTGCCTACGAGCAGTACTTC.

The chain couples TRBV9 to TRBJ2-7; 8 nucleotides line up with TRBD1. Per germline, CDR1 SGDLS and CDR2 YYNGEE. This CDR3 has 13 residues. The V and J ends lost 4 bases and 6 bases, in that order; junction bases with no gene match: 6. CDR3 amino acids: CASSCGTGSEQYV. The CDR3 nucleotides read TGTGCCAGCAGCTGTGGGACAGGAAGCGAGCAGTACGTC.

This clonotype has only a few counts. The chain employs TRBV7-9 and TRBJ2-2; D gene ambiguous. The CDR3 is 14 amino acids. The germline CDR1 and CDR2 sequences are SEHNR and FQNEAQ (reference sequence). V gave up 5 bases and J gave up 5 bases, with 12 bases separating them. CDR3 coding DNA: TGTGCCAGCAGCGAAATTCGGATTACCGGGGAGCTGTTTTTT. Translation gives CASSEIRITGELFF.

The CDR3: CASSWGPFYGYTF. The CDR3 DNA reads TGTGCCAGCAGCTGGGGACCCTTCTATGGCTACACCTTC. The J gene is TRBJ1-2, the V gene TRBV7-2, with a tentative D call TRBD1 (5 bases). The CDR3 consists of 13 residues. The V and J ends lost 4 bases and 4 bases respectively, with 10 bases between them. Germline V CDR1 and CDR2: SGHTA, FQGNSA.